What follows describes a single T cell receptor (beta chain). What it recognizes is unknown. This entry belongs to a study of cytomegalovirus exposure and HLA in healthy donors. Study outcomes and limitations: Reportedly, cytomegalovirus status was diagnosed with high sensitivity and specificity. Analysis was carried out at a later point, and it linked a missense DCLRE1C variant to TCR beta V- and J-gene trimming. Associated with cytomegalovirus, according to the listing, were 164 TCR beta chains.

The CDR3 length is 15 residues. J was trimmed by 4 bases and V by 3 bases; bases with no gene match: 3. Germline values: CDR1 SGDLS, CDR2 YYNGEE. The PCR ran on 60 Vbeta and 13 Jbeta primers. TCRdb's copy holds only in-frame clones and misses some; the assay was immunoSEQ multiplex PCR. The sample includes more than 100,000 clones, around 70% of them seen just once. The TCR was taken from a woman aged 35 to 49 in good health and CMV-seronegative. The chain joins TRBV9 to TRBJ2-3; 12 bases are shared with TRBD2. Sequencing was performed on PBMCs. CDR3 sequence reads: CASSDRLAGADTQYF. CDR3 DNA: TGTGCCAGCAGCGACCGACTAGCGGGAGCAGATACGCAGTATTTT.